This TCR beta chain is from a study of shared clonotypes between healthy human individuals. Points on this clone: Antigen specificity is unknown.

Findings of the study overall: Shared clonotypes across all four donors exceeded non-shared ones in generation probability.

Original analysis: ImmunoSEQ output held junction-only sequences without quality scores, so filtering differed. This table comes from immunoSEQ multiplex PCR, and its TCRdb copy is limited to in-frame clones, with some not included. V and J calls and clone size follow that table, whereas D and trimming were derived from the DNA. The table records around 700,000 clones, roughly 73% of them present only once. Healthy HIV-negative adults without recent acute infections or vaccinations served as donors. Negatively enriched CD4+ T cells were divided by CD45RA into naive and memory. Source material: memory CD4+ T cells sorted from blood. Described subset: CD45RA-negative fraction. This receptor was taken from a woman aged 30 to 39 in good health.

The CDR3 bases are TGTGCCAGCAGCTTGACCAGGGGAGTTGCAACTAATGAAAAACTGTTTTTT. Its translation: CASSLTRGVATNEKLFF. The chain carries TRBV5-8 and TRBJ1-4; D perhaps matches TRBD1 (6 bases). The CDR3 extends over 17 amino acids. Germline values: CDR1 SGHTS, CDR2 YDEGEE. V lost 1 base, J lost 0 bases, and 13 bases lay in between. The full variable domain, with the rest looked up from reference TRBV5-8 and TRBJ1-4, is EAGVTQSPTHLIKTRGQQATLRCSPISGHTSVYWYQQALGLGLQFLLWYDEGEERNRGNFPPRFSGRQFPNYSSELNVNALELEDSALYLCASSLTRGVATNEKLFFGSGTQLSVL.